Listed here are 13 T cell receptor beta chains from one sample, sequenced in a study of spatial heterogeneity in lung cancer. The time point is: sample taken at primary tumor resection. Via MiXCR, TCRdb re-called the 5' RACE reads, giving one row per CDR3 protein. This table has roughly 79,000 distinct CDR3 sequences, under 8.5% appearing once. The sequences come from PBMCs, collected at surgery. These receptors were obtained from a male donor with early-stage non-small cell lung cancer.

The chain has TRBV7-2 and TRBJ2-7, with D perhaps being TRBD1 or TRBD2 (5 bases each). Trimming shortened V by 1 base and J by 2 bases, and 12 bases separated the two germline ends. The germline V gene has CDR1 SGHTA and CDR2 FQGNSA. The CDR3 is 15 amino acids. The CDR3 coding sequence is TGTGCCAGCAGCTTAGTTGGGGGAACCACCTACGAGCAGTACTTC. Residues: CASSLVGGTTYEQYF.

This clonotype was seen a few times. The CDR3 DNA follows: TGTGCCATCAGTCGGCAGGCATTAGAAGAGACCCAGTACTTC. This encodes CAISRQALEETQYF. V gene TRBV10-3 combines with J gene TRBJ2-5; D remains unclear. The V gene's germline CDR1 is ENHRY and CDR2 SYGVKD. V dropped 5 bases and J dropped 3 bases, with 13 bases sitting between them. This CDR3 contains 14 residues.

This clonotype occurred many times. The chain carries TRBV7-9 and TRBJ1-1; tentative D call: TRBD1 (6 bases). This CDR3 spans 14 amino acids. Germline CDR1 reads SEHNR; CDR2 reads FQNEAQ (reference sequence). The V end was cut by 3 bases, the J end by 5 bases, with 13 bases between. The CDR3 bases are TGTGCCAGCAGCTTGGGAGGGGGAAAAACTGAAGCTTTCTTT. This codes for CASSLGGGKTEAFF.

The chain recombines TRBV18 with TRBJ2-7, with D tentatively TRBD1 (6 bases). In germline, CDR1 is KGHSH, CDR2 LQKENI. Trimming took 3 bases from V and 2 from J, leaving 17 bases between them. This CDR3 has 16 amino acids. In DNA, the CDR3 is TGTGCCAGCTCACCGCCCGCCCGGGACACTGCCTACGAGCAGTACTTC. This encodes CASSPPARDTAYEQYF.

The sample holds many counts of this clonotype. J is TRBJ2-7 and V is TRBV25-1, with D perhaps matching TRBD1 (6 bases). V was trimmed by 1 base and J by 2 bases, leaving 12 bases between them. Germline CDR1 is MGHDK and CDR2 is SYGVNS. There are 15 residues in the CDR3. CDR3 DNA sequence: TGTGCCAGCAGTGAATGGGGGCAGGCACCCTACGAGCAGTACTTC. Its protein product is CASSEWGQAPYEQYF.

This clonotype was picked up many times. The chain uses TRBV5-1 and TRBJ2-3, with D perhaps given as TRBD1 or TRBD2 (6 bases each). Looked up from germline, CDR1 is SGHRS and CDR2 is YFSETQ. The V and J ends lost 1 base and 4 bases respectively, with 13 bases between them. CDR3 length equals 15 residues. CDR3 in amino acids: CASSLLGGWADTQYF. Written as DNA, the CDR3 is TGCGCCAGCAGCTTGTTGGGGGGCTGGGCAGATACGCAGTATTTT. Drawing the rest from reference TRBV5-1 and TRBJ2-3, the complete variable domain is KAGVTQTPRYLIKTRGQQVTLSCSPISGHRSVSWYQQTPGQGLQFLFEYFSETQRNKGNFPGRFSGRQFSNSRSEMNVSTLELGDSALYLCASSLLGGWADTQYFGPGTRLTVL.

This clonotype has at least ten counts. This chain connects TRBV12-3 or TRBV12-4 to TRBJ1-1; the D gene is possibly TRBD1 (5 bases). There are 15 residues in the CDR3. Trimming pared 2 bases from V and 4 bases from J, leaving 14 bases between. CDR3 sequence (DNA): TGTGCCAGCAGTTTAAGGTCGGGGGTTTCCACTGAAGCTTTCTTT. This encodes CASSLRSGVSTEAFF.

The V call is TRBV6-5, the J call TRBJ2-7, with 8 bases that match TRBD1. The junction had 4 bases not matched to a gene; V was cut back by 6 bases and J by 3 bases. The V gene's germline CDR1 is MNHEY and CDR2 SVGAGI. The length of the CDR3 is 13 residues. The CDR3 spells CASSRGRFYEQYF. Here the CDR3 DNA reads TGTGCCAGCAGCAGGGGGCGGTTCTACGAGCAGTACTTC.

This clonotype was detected a few times. The chain recombines TRBV9 with TRBJ2-1, with D tentatively TRBD2 (7 bases). Trimming left V 6 bases short and J 2 bases short, with 12 bases between. The germline gives CDR1 SGDLS, CDR2 YYNGEE. This CDR3 is built from 14 residues. In nucleotides, the CDR3 is TGTGCCAGCAATAACGGGGGGCCCTACAATGAGCAGTTCTTC. It yields the protein CASNNGGPYNEQFF. The whole variable domain, filled in from reference TRBV9 and TRBJ2-1, reads DSGVTQTPKHLITATGQRVTLRCSPRSGDLSVYWYQQSLDQGLQFLIQYYNGEERAKGNILERFSAQQFPDLHSELNLSSLELGDSALYFCASNNGGPYNEQFFGPGTRLTVL.

The chain is built from TRBV19 and TRBJ2-1; 7 bases map to TRBD1. CDR1 is LNHDA and CDR2 is SQIVND in the germline V gene (reference sequence). The V segment lost 6 bases and the J segment 4 bases; nucleotides outside the gene matches: 12. There are 16 residues in the CDR3. CDR3 sequence reads: CASRGFRDSSYNEQFF. The CDR3 region has the DNA TGTGCCAGTAGGGGGTTCAGGGACAGCTCTTACAATGAGCAGTTCTTC.

In this sample, this clonotype turned up many times. The chain uses TRBV24-1 and TRBJ2-3; the D gene could be TRBD1 or TRBD2 (6 bases each). V was cut by 6 bases and J by 6 bases, with 18 bases left in between. The CDR3 has 15 residues. Germline V gives CDR1 KGHDR, CDR2 SFDVKD. The CDR3 here is CATSTRRGGVDTQYF. The CDR3 nucleotides are TGTGCCACCAGTACGCGCAGGGGAGGTGTGGATACGCAGTATTTT.

This clonotype was seen at least ten times. The DNA for the CDR3 is TGTGCCAGCAGCGTAGGGAGGAACACTGAAGCTTTCTTT. It specifies CASSVGRNTEAFF. The chain is built from TRBV9 and TRBJ1-1; no firm D call. There are 13 residues in the CDR3. The germline V and J ends were trimmed by 0 bases and 1 base, with 4 bases remaining between them. Per the germline V gene, CDR1 is SGDLS and CDR2 is YYNGEE.

The rearrangement links TRBV7-9 to TRBJ2-1, with 7 bases aligning to TRBD2. This CDR3 has 15 residues. J lost 7 bases, V lost 4 bases, and 10 bases had no gene match. Germline loops: CDR1 SEHNR, CDR2 FQNEAQ (reference sequence). CDR3 in DNA: TGTGCCAGCAGCTCCGGGGGAGGACTAGGGAATGAGCAGTTCTTC. This gives the protein CASSSGGGLGNEQFF.